The clone carrying this T cell receptor (beta chain) came up once. The antigen is unknown. This specimen belongs to a study of cytomegalovirus exposure and HLA in healthy donors. Researchers ran the PCR with 60 Vbeta and 13 Jbeta primers. The assay was immunoSEQ multiplex PCR, and TCRdb's table has in-frame clones only and misses some. Among approximately 160,000 clones, 68% were seen once, and the ten largest hold approximately 1.5%. The V gene's germline CDR1 is LNHDA and CDR2 SQIVND (reference sequence). The J segment lost 4 bases and the V segment lost 5 bases, leaving 7 bases of the junction unmatched. This CDR3 has 17 amino acids. General study findings and limits: A missense DCLRE1C variant was associated with V- and J-gene trimming of TCR beta chains in a later analysis, and an independent cohort replicated the association.

Sequencing was done on a sample of PBMCs. This sequence originates from a man aged 50-59 years in good health and CMV-seronegative. The chain carries TRBV19 and TRBJ2-6; 11 nucleotides agree with TRBD1. The CDR3 here is CASSLGQGAQGANVLTF. The DNA of the CDR3 is TGTGCCAGTAGTTTAGGACAGGGGGCTCAAGGGGCCAACGTCCTGACTTTC. Supplemented by reference TRBV19 and TRBJ2-6, the full variable domain reads DGGITQSPKYLFRKEGQNVTLSCEQNLNHDAMYWYRQDPGQGLRLIYYSQIVNDFQKGDIAEGYSVSREKKESFPLTVTSAQKNPTAFYLCASSLGQGAQGANVLTFGAGSRLTVL.